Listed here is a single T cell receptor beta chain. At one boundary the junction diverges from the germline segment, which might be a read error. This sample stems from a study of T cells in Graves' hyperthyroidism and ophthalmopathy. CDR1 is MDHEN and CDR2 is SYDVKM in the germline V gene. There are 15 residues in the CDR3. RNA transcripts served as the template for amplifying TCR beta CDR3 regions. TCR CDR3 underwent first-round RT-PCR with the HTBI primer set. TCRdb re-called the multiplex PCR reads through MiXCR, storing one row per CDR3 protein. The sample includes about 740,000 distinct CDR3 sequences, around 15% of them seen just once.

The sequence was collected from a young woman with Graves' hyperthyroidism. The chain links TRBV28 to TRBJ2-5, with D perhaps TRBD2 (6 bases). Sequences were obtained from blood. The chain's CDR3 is CASRRGLWYQETQHF. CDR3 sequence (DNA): TGTGCCAGCAGGAGGGGACTTTGGTACCAAGAGACCCAGCACTTC. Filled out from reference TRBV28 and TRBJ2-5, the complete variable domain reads DVKVTQSSRYLVKRTGEKVFLECVQDMDHENMFWYRQDPGLGLRLIYFSYDVKMKEKGDIPEGYSVSREKKERFSLILESASTNQTSMYLCASRRGLWYQETQHFGPGTRLLVL.